A single sample gave rise to the 3 T cell receptor beta chains below, sequenced in a study of beta chain features in type 1 diabetes (dated 2018 in TCRdb). These receptors' targets are unknown. The library was built by means of the immunoSEQ multiplex PCR assay. The High Capacity cDNA Reverse Transcription Kit was used to reverse transcribe all of the isolated RNA, meaning that expressed TCRB transcripts were what got sequenced. What TCRdb holds here is the immuneACCESS table cut down to in-frame rearrangements. Part of the clones is not present; checked against another copy, under half of the missing clones reflect an unresolved V gene, and the others are unexplained. For this sample there are around 70,000 clones; approximately 50% appear just once. In total, the top ten clones hold 0.65% to 0.85% of the sample. Results the study describes overall, beyond this receptor: In all four CD4+ subsets, TCRB CDR3 length was moderately but significantly shorter in type 1 diabetes patients.

Source material: central memory CD4+ T cells from blood. Source of these receptors: a man aged 30-40 years with type 1 diabetes.

The rearrangement links TRBV6-5 to TRBJ2-3; possibly TRBD2 for D (6 bases). CDR3 length: 16 amino acids. Looked up from germline, CDR1 is MNHEY and CDR2 is SVGAGI. V was trimmed by 4 bases and J by 2 bases, leaving 16 bases between them. For the CDR3, the DNA is TGTGCCAGCAGTTCCCTAGCGTCGGGTGTCACAGATACGCAGTATTTT. It translates to CASSSLASGVTDTQYF.

The chain couples TRBV4-2 to TRBJ2-7; 11 positions match TRBD1. The V gene's germline CDR1 is LGHNA and CDR2 YNFKEQ. V trimming: 1 base; J trimming: 5 bases; junction bases outside the gene matches: 7. There are 16 residues in the CDR3. In DNA form, the CDR3 reads TGTGCCAGCAGCCAAGCCGGACAGGGGGCGCGGGACGAGCAGTACTTC. It codes for CASSQAGQGARDEQYF.

A few counts support this clone. V and J are TRBV2 and TRBJ2-1; TRBD2 aligns across 9 bases. From germline, CDR1 is SNHLY and CDR2 FYNNEI. The CDR3 length is 16 residues. V trimming: 5 bases; J trimming: 6 bases; junction bases outside the gene matches: 11. The CDR3 spells CASSFGASGIGNEQFF. CDR3 bases: TGTGCCAGCAGTTTTGGAGCTAGCGGGATTGGCAATGAGCAGTTCTTC.